The sequence of this TCR beta chain was determined in a study of blood T cell repertoires in COVID-19. At the level of the study: Both acute and convalescent COVID-19 samples were obtained from the United States, Italy and Spain. Sources were T cells, B-cell-depleted T cells, or PBMCs; the material itself was cDNA or gDNA.

In the authors' workflow: Reference gene primer amplification yielded estimated nucleated cell counts. Assay used: immunoSEQ multiplex PCR; TCRdb lists only in-frame clones, some missing. Clonal size and the V and J genes are those of that table, whereas D and trimming came from the DNA. There are about 240,000 clones in the sample; approximately 78% occur only once, and around an eighth lies in the top ten. Germline V gene data show CDR1 as SGHTA and CDR2 as FQGNSA. The CDR3 totals 14 residues. V was clipped by 5 bases and J by 4 bases, with 14 bases between them. V gene TRBV7-2 combines with J gene TRBJ2-5, with D maybe TRBD2 (7 bases). The sequence came from a woman aged 60-70 years with active or convalescent COVID-19. Source material: peripheral blood. DNA of the CDR3: TGTGCCAGCAGCCTAGGGGGGGGCGGAGAGACCCAGTACTTC. Protein sequence: CASSLGGGGETQYF. The variable domain in full, with the rest retrieved from reference TRBV7-2 and TRBJ2-5, is GAGVSQSPSNKVTEKGKDVELRCDPISGHTALYWYRQSLGQGLEFLIYFQGNSAPDKSGLPSDRFSAERTGGSVSTLTIQRTQQEDSAVYLCASSLGGGGETQYFGPGTRLLVL.